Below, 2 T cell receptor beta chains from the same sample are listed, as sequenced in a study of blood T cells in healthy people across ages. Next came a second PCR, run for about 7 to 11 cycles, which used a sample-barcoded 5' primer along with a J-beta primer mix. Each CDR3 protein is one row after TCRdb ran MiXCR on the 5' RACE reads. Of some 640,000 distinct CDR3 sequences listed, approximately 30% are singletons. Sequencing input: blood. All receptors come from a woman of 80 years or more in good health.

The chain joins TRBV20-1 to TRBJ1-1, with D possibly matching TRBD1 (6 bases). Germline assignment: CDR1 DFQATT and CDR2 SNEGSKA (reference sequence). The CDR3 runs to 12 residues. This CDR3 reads CRVDRQNTEAFF. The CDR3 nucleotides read TGCAGGGTAGACAGGCAGAACACTGAAGCTTTCTTT.

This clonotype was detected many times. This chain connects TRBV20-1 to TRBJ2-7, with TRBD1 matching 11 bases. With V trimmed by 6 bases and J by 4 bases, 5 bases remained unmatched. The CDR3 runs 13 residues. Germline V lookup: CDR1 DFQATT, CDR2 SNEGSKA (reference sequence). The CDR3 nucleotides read TGCAGTGCCCAAGGGACAGGGGGTTACGAGCAGTACTTC. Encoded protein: CSAQGTGGYEQYF.